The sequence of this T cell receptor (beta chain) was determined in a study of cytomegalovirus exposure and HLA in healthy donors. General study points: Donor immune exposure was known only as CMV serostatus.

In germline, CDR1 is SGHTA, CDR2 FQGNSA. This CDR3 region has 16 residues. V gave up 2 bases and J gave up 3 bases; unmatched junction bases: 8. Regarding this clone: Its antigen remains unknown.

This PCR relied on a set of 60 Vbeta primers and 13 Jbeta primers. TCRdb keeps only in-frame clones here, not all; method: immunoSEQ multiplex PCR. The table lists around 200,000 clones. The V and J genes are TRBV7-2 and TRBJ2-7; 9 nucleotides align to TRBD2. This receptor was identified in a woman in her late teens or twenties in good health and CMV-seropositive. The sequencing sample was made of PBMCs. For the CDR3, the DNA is TGTGCCAGCAGCTTAACCCCGACTAGCGGATACTACGAGCAGTACTTC. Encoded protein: CASSLTPTSGYYEQYF.